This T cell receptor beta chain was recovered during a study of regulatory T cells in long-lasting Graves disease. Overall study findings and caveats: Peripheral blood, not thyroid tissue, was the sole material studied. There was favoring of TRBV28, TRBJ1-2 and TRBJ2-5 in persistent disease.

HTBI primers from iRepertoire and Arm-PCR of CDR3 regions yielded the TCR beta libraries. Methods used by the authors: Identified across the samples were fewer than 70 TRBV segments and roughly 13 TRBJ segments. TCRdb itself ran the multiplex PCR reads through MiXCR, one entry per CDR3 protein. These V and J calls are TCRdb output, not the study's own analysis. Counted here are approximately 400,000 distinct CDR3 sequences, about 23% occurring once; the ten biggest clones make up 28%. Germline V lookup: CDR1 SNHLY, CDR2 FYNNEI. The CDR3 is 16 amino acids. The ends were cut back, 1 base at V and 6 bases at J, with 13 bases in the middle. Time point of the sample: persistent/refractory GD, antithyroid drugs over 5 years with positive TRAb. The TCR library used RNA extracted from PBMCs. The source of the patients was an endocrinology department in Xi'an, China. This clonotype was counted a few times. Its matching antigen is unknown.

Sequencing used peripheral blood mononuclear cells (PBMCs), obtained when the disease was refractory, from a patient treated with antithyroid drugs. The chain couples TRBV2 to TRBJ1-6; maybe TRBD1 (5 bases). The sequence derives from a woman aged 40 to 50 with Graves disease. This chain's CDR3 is CASSEDAGTLNSPLHF. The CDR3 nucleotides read TGTGCCAGCAGTGAAGATGCAGGGACTCTTAATTCACCCCTCCACTTT. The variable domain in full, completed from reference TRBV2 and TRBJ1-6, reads EPEVTQTPSHQVTQMGQEVILRCVPISNHLYFYWYRQILGQKVEFLVSFYNNEISEKSEIFDDQFSVERPDGSNFTLKIRSTKLEDSAMYFCASSEDAGTLNSPLHFGNGTRLTVT.